These 19 T cell receptor beta chains originate from one sample sequenced in a study of blood T cell repertoires in COVID-19. Repertoires were generated with immunoSEQ multiplex PCR, while TCRdb's copy carries only in-frame clones and drops some. The sample consists of about 200,000 clones, about 85% of them appearing once. Sequenced input: peripheral blood. The receptors were gathered from an elderly woman with acute or convalescent COVID-19.

The gene calls are TRBV28 and TRBJ2-4, with TRBD1 identical over 8 bases. The CDR3 consists of 17 residues. Per germline, CDR1 MDHEN and CDR2 SYDVKM. V was clipped by 5 bases and J by 3 bases; unmatched bases: 12. The CDR3: CASSLPTGEVDKNIQYF. The CDR3 DNA reads as TGTGCCAGCAGTCTACCGACAGGGGAGGTTGACAAAAACATTCAGTACTTC.

This sequence joins TRBV7-8 and TRBJ2-1, with 11 bases lining up with TRBD2. Germline V gene sequence: CDR1 SGHVS, CDR2 FQNEAQ. The V segment lost 4 bases and the J segment 6 bases; nucleotides outside the gene matches: 14. The CDR3 length is 18 residues. The chain's CDR3 is CASSSLGLAGGPGNEQFF. CDR3 nucleotides: TGTGCCAGCAGCTCCCTCGGGTTAGCGGGAGGGCCTGGCAATGAGCAGTTCTTC.

This chain joins TRBV29-1 and TRBJ2-7; D may be TRBD1 (6 bases). The CDR3 consists of 14 residues. The V gene's germline CDR1 is SQVTM and CDR2 ANQGSEA. Trimming left V 4 bases short and J 4 bases short, with 17 bases between. CDR3 in DNA: TGCAGCGTTGGGGGCGCGACAGGTTTGTACGAGCAGTACTTC. It is translated as CSVGGATGLYEQYF.

The V call is TRBV12-3 or TRBV12-4, the J call TRBJ2-1; D unclear. Trimming stripped 3 bases from V and 10 bases from J, with 7 bases between. The CDR3 totals 11 residues. CDR3 region: CASSFNWEQFF. In nucleotides, the CDR3 is TGTGCCAGCAGTTTTAACTGGGAGCAGTTCTTC.

This chain connects TRBV5-1 to TRBJ2-6; TRBD2 matches at 11 bases. The V gene's germline CDR1 is SGHRS and CDR2 YFSETQ. This CDR3 comprises 17 residues. V lost 5 bases to trimming and J lost 2 bases; unmatched junction nucleotides: 6. The CDR3 DNA reads as TGCGCCAGCAGTATAGCGGGAGGGATGGCTGGGGCCAACGTCCTGACTTTC. Residues: CASSIAGGMAGANVLTF.

This clone appeared a single time. The rearrangement uses TRBV3-1 (or the pseudogene TRBV3-2) and TRBJ1-2; possibly TRBD1 for D (6 bases). Germline V gene sequence: CDR1 LGHDT, CDR2 YNNKEL (reference sequence). With 2 bases removed from V and 4 bases from J, the gap between germline ends came to 11 bases. There are 14 residues in the CDR3. DNA for the CDR3: TGTGCCAGCAGCCAAACAGGGTACGGCTATGGCTACACCTTC. Translated: CASSQTGYGYGYTF.

The V call is TRBV29-1, the J call TRBJ2-7, with D unclear. CDR1 and CDR2 from the germline V gene are SQVTM and ANQGSEA. V was cut by 5 bases and J by 3 bases, with 11 bases left in between. This CDR3 is built from 12 residues. CDR3 nucleotides: TGCAGCGTTTCCATCGGCGGCTACGAGCAGTACTTC. It translates to CSVSIGGYEQYF.

The chain carries TRBV30 and TRBJ2-1, with 10 bases matching TRBD2. V dropped 3 bases and J dropped 9; count of bases not matched to a gene: 8. CDR3 length equals 14 residues. In germline, CDR1 is GTSNPN, CDR2 SVGIG (reference sequence). The DNA for the CDR3 is TGTGCCTGGAGGCCGAAGCGGGAGGGTAGTGAGCAGTTCTTC. It codes for CAWRPKREGSEQFF.

The V and J genes are TRBV10-1 and TRBJ1-2; D possibly corresponds to TRBD1 (6 bases). The CDR3 contains 16 residues. The V gene's germline CDR1 is WNHNN and CDR2 SYGVQD (reference sequence). The ends were cut back, 9 bases at V and 1 base at J, with 21 bases in the middle. DNA of the CDR3: TGCGCCAGGGTGGCAGGGGCTAGGCTAGATAACTATGGCTACACCTTC. Protein product: CARVAGARLDNYGYTF.

The V and J genes are TRBV3-1 (or the pseudogene TRBV3-2) and TRBJ1-5; weak D call: TRBD1 (5 bases). The CDR3 covers 14 residues. CDR1 LGHDT and CDR2 YNNKEL come from the germline V gene (reference sequence). Trimming cost V 3 bases and J 5 bases, with 11 bases left between them. Written as DNA, the CDR3 is TGTGCCAGCAGCCAGTGGGGGGAGGATCAGCCCCAGCATTTT. Translating it yields CASSQWGEDQPQHF.

This chain uses TRBV6-5 with TRBJ2-7, with D perhaps matching TRBD1 (5 bases). The germline V and J ends were trimmed by 5 bases and 2 bases, with 10 bases remaining between them. The CDR3 length is 13 residues. The germline CDR1 and CDR2 sequences are MNHEY and SVGAGI. CDR3 sequence: CASSRSGTYEQYF. CDR3 nucleotides: TGTGCCAGCAGTAGATCAGGGACCTACGAGCAGTACTTC.

The V gene is TRBV28, the J gene TRBJ1-5, with no clear D. V was shortened by 6 bases and J by 0 bases, with 12 bases between the two germline ends. Germline loops: CDR1 MDHEN, CDR2 SYDVKM. CDR3 size: 15 residues. Written as DNA, the CDR3 is TGTGCCAGCAGGGGAGAAAACCATAGCAATCAGCCCCAGCATTTT. Protein product: CASRGENHSNQPQHF.

The chain couples TRBV30 to TRBJ1-1; 7 positions match TRBD1. V trimming: 8 bases; J trimming: 5 bases; junction bases outside the gene matches: 8. This CDR3 has 12 residues. Germline values: CDR1 GTSNPN, CDR2 SVGIG (reference sequence). Here the CDR3 DNA reads TGTGCCCACAAACAGGGGTGGACTGAAGCTTTCTTT. It is translated as CAHKQGWTEAFF. Based on the CDR3 plus reference TRBV30 and TRBJ1-1, the full variable domain is SQTIHQWPATLVQPVGSPLSLECTVEGTSNPNLYWYRQAAGRGLQLLFYSVGIGQISSEVPQNLSASRPQDRQFILSSKKLLLSDSGFYLCAHKQGWTEAFFGQGTRLTVV.

This chain's CDR3 is CASSLFVSRETQYF. The CDR3 DNA sequence: TGCGCCAGCAGCCTCTTTGTGTCCAGAGAGACCCAGTACTTC. The chain links TRBV5-1 to TRBJ2-5; D gene unclear. Germline V gene lookup returns CDR1 SGHRS and CDR2 YFSETQ. The CDR3 contains 14 residues. Trimming took 4 bases from V and 4 from J, leaving 14 bases between them.

This chain links TRBV5-1 with TRBJ1-2; no clear D. The V end lost 7 bases, the J end lost 0 bases, and 4 bases lay between the germline ends. Germline CDR1 reads SGHRS; CDR2 reads YFSETQ. The CDR3 covers 11 residues. DNA for the CDR3: TGCGCCAGCCGGGCTAACTATGGCTACACCTTC. Translation: CASRANYGYTF.

In DNA, the CDR3 is TGCGCCAGCAGGCGACAGAAGAGCTCTGGAAACACCATATATTTT. Its translation: CASRRQKSSGNTIYF. This chain joins TRBV10-1 and TRBJ1-3; D may be TRBD1 (5 bases). Germline CDR1 reads WNHNN; CDR2 reads SYGVQD (reference sequence). V lost 6 bases to trimming and J lost 0 bases, with 12 bases between them. This CDR3 is 15 amino acids long.

This chain links TRBV30 with TRBJ2-6; D may be TRBD1 (5 bases). The CDR3 length is 17 residues. The V end lost 1 base, the J end lost 0 bases, and 13 bases lay between the germline ends. CDR1 is GTSNPN and CDR2 is SVGIG in the germline V gene (reference sequence). CDR3 protein: CAWSDRPHYSGANVLTF. CDR3 DNA sequence: TGTGCCTGGAGTGACAGGCCGCATTACTCTGGGGCCAACGTCCTGACTTTC.

This clone was observed a handful of times. This chain uses TRBV2 with TRBJ2-1, with 8 bases identical to TRBD2. CDR1 and CDR2 (germline): SNHLY, FYNNEI. The CDR3 spans 14 residues. With V trimmed by 7 bases and J by 7 bases, 9 bases remained unmatched. In DNA, the CDR3 is TGTGCCAGCAACCGAGCGGGAGTTCCGAATGAGCAGTTCTTC. Amino acid sequence: CASNRAGVPNEQFF.

This clone has only a few counts. The rearrangement links TRBV4-3 to TRBJ2-2, with D maybe TRBD1 (6 bases). Germline lookup yields CDR1 LGHNA and CDR2 YSLEER. CDR3 length: 17 amino acids. V was pared by 0 bases and J by 6 bases, with 17 bases between. The chain's CDR3 is CASSQERSNRAPGELFF. The CDR3 coding sequence is TGCGCCAGCAGCCAAGAAAGGTCGAACAGGGCCCCCGGGGAGCTGTTTTTT.